The rows below give T cell receptor beta chains drawn from one sample of a study of OX40 agonist ivuxolimab in advanced cancers. The data were produced by immunoSEQ multiplex PCR, yet TCRdb's version contains in-frame clones alone and is incomplete. The profile shows fewer than 40,000 clones, about 80% of them singletons. Source: CD4+ or CD8+ T cells sorted from blood, taken in a trial of the OX40 agonist ivuxolimab. The source of these receptors is an adult with an advanced solid tumor such as melanoma, head and neck, liver or kidney cancer. The conserved cysteine and the conserved F or W are not part of the CDR3 here. Size tells how often a clone was seen (once, few, many) or the class of an expanded clone, and some rows leave it out.

V,size,J,CDR3
TRBV6-1,-,TRBJ2-5,ASIPGLVLETQY
TRBV6-5,-,TRBJ2-5,ASSYRGNQY
TRBV4-1,once,TRBJ1-4,ASSYPGTTNEKLF
TRBV5-4,medium-sized,TRBJ2-7,ASSDIGAYEQY
TRBV6-1,once,TRBJ1-2,ASRRTRDYGYT
TRBV2,-,TRBJ2-7,ASTPTAGGSYEQY
TRBV5-4,-,TRBJ2-3,ASSFSGVLTDTQY
TRBV19,-,TRBJ2-6,ASRGGTSGANVLT
TRBV6-1,-,TRBJ1-1,ASRPGTVNTEAF
TRBV6-5,-,TRBJ1-1,ASSYTGNTEAF
TRBV5-1,once,TRBJ1-4,ASSLRPTGTTNEKLF
TRBV5-6,-,TRBJ2-5,ASSPGPTEATQY
TRBV6-1,-,TRBJ1-1,ASSDRGNTEAF
TRBV7-2,-,TRBJ1-2,ASSLQGYGYT
TRBV5-1,once,TRBJ2-7,ASRYGTVSYEQY
TRBV4-1,-,TRBJ1-3,ASSQADRDANTIY
TRBV30,once,TRBJ2-5,AWSSGGGQETQY
TRBV5-1,-,TRBJ1-2,ASSSRQGVSGYT
TRBV27,-,TRBJ1-6,ASRRGQGAFSLH
TRBV10-3,-,TRBJ2-5,AISEPPSVSGKKTQY
TRBV18,few,TRBJ1-1,ASSPQGNTEAF
TRBV18,-,TRBJ2-7,ASSPSQGSSYEQY
TRBV9,few,TRBJ1-1,ASSRGWGTEAF
TRBV2,-,TRBJ1-1,ASSHGGTEAF
TRBV5-8,once,TRBJ1-5,ASSLSRFQPQH
TRBV30,-,TRBJ1-3,AWSKGVAGNTIY
TRBV6-5,-,TRBJ2-3,ASRLAGVTDTQY
TRBV5-1,-,TRBJ1-1,ASSRGQNRMNTEAF
TRBV23-1,-,TRBJ1-1,ASSQSDNTEAF
TRBV5-8,-,TRBJ1-6,ASGRDRASSPLH
TRBV5-1,-,TRBJ1-1,ASRLSGADTEAF
TRBV6-1,few,TRBJ1-5,ASSESGRWQPQH
TRBV7-2,-,TRBJ2-2,ASSLALGLAVTGELF
TRBV27,-,TRBJ2-5,ASRRGTSGQETQY
TRBV7-9,-,TRBJ2-2,ASSYDTGELF